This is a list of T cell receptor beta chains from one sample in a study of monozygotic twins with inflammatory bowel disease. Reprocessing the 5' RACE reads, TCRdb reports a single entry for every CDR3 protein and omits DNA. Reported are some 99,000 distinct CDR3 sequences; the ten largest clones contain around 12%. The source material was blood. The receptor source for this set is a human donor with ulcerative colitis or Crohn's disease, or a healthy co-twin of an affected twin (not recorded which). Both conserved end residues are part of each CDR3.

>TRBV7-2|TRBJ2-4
CASSAPGQGNIQYF
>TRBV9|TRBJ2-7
CASSVGLAEYEQYF
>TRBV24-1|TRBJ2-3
CATSVGSLGDTQYF
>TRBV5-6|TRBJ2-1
CASSLEGEQFF
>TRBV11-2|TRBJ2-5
CASSLGLAGGLQETQYF
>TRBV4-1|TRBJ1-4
CASSQELDRGLFF
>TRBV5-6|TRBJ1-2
CAGSPPQGHYGYTF
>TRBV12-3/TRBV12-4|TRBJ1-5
CASSLGPGQGGQPQHF
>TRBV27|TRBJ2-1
CASSFGTGFSWEQFF
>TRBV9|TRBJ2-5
CASSIDRGGETQYF
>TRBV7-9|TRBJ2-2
CASSLVEGFTGELFF
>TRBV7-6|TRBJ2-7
CASSELAGIYEQYF
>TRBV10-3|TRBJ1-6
CAISEDRDYNSPLHF
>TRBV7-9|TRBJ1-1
CASSPRTGRDNTEAFF
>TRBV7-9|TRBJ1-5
CASSLGQSNQPQHF
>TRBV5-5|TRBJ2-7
CASSLAGGTDYEQYF
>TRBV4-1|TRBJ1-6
CASSQEEYYNSPLHF
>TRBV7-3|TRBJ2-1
CASSFSAGYNEQFF
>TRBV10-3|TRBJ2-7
CAIRDGSYEQYF
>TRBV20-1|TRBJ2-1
CSARSLMTSGRSWGEQFF
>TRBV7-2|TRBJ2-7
CASSQTGGYEQYF
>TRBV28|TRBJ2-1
CASSLSGGGNEQFF
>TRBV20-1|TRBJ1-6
CSAHGQGSRADSPLHF
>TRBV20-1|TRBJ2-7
CSARDLGRPSEQYF
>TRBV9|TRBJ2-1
CASSPPGERLYNEQFF
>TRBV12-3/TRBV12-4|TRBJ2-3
CASSFQALASTDTQYF
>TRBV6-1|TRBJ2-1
CASSEQGGGEQFF
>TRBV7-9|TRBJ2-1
CASSSAFGVEQFF
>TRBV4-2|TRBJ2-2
CASSHEAYVTNTGELFF
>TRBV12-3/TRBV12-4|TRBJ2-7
CASSFLAGDLYEQYF
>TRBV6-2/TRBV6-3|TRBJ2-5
CASSSGLEETQYF
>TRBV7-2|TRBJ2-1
CASSLSWARANEQFF
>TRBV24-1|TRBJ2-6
CATSDPFRTGAGANVLTF
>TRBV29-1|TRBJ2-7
CSVEDRGQDTYEQYF
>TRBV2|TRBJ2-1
CASRGLAGGPRNEQFF
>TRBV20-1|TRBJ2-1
CSAIGTSGGNEQFF
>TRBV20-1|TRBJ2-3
CSASMRGTADTQYF
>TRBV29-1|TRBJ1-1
CSGLGPNTEAFF
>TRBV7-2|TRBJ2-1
CASSLAGQFEQFF
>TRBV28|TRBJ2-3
CASSSAWVLGSGVSTDTQYF
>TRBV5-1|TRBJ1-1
CASSWQEDTEAFF
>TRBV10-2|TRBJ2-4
CASAEWEIALAKNIQYF
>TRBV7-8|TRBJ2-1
CASTRQVDEQFF
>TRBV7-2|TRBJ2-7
CASSRTGSYEQYF
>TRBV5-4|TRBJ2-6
CASSSPGSGANVLTF
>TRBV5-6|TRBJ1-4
CASSYRGAGVGNEKLFF
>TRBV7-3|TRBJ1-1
CASSLILGGSEAFF
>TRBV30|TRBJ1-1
CAWSHRGNTEAFF
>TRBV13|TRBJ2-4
CASSFGVVLAKNIQYF
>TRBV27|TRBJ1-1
CASFPLWSMNTEAFF
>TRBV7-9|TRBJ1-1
CASSLQDPNTEAFF
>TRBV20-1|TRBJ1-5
CSARDASRGTYNQPQHF
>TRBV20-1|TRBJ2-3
CSASTPGTSDDTQYF
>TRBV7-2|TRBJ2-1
CASSLGSGRENEQFF
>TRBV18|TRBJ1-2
CASSQTQGLRGYTF
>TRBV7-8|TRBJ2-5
CASSLSSGETQYF
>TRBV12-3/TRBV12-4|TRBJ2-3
CASSTGTRPDTQYF
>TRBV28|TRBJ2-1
CASSFSTKVGWQFF